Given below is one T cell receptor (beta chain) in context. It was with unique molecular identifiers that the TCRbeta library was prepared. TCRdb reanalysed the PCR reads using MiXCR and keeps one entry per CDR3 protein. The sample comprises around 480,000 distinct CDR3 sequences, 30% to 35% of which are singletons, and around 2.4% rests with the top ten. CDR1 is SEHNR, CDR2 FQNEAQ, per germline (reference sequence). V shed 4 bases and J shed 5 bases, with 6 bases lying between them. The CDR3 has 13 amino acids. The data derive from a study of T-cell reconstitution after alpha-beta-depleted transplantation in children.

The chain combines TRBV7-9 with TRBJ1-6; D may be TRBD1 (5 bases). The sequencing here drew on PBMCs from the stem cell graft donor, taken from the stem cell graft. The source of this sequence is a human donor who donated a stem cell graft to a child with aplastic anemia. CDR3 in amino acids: CASSSTDNSPLHF. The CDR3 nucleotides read TGTGCCAGCAGCTCGACAGATAATTCACCCCTCCACTTT.